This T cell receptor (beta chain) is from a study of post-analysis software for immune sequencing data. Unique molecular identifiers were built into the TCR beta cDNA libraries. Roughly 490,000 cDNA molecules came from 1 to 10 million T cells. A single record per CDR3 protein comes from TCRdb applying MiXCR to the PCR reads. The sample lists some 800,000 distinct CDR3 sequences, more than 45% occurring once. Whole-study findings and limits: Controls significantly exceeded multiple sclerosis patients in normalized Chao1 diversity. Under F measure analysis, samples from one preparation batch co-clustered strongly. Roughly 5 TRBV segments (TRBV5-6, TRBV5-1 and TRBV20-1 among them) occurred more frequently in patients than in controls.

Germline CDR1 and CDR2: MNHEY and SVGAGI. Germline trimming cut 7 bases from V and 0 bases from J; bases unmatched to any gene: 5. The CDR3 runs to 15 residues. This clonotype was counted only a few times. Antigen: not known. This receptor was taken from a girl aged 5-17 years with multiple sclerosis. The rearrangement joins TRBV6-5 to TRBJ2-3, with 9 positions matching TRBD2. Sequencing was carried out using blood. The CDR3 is CASKPSGTSTDTQYF. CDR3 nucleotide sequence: TGTGCCAGCAAACCTAGCGGGACTAGCACAGATACGCAGTATTTT.